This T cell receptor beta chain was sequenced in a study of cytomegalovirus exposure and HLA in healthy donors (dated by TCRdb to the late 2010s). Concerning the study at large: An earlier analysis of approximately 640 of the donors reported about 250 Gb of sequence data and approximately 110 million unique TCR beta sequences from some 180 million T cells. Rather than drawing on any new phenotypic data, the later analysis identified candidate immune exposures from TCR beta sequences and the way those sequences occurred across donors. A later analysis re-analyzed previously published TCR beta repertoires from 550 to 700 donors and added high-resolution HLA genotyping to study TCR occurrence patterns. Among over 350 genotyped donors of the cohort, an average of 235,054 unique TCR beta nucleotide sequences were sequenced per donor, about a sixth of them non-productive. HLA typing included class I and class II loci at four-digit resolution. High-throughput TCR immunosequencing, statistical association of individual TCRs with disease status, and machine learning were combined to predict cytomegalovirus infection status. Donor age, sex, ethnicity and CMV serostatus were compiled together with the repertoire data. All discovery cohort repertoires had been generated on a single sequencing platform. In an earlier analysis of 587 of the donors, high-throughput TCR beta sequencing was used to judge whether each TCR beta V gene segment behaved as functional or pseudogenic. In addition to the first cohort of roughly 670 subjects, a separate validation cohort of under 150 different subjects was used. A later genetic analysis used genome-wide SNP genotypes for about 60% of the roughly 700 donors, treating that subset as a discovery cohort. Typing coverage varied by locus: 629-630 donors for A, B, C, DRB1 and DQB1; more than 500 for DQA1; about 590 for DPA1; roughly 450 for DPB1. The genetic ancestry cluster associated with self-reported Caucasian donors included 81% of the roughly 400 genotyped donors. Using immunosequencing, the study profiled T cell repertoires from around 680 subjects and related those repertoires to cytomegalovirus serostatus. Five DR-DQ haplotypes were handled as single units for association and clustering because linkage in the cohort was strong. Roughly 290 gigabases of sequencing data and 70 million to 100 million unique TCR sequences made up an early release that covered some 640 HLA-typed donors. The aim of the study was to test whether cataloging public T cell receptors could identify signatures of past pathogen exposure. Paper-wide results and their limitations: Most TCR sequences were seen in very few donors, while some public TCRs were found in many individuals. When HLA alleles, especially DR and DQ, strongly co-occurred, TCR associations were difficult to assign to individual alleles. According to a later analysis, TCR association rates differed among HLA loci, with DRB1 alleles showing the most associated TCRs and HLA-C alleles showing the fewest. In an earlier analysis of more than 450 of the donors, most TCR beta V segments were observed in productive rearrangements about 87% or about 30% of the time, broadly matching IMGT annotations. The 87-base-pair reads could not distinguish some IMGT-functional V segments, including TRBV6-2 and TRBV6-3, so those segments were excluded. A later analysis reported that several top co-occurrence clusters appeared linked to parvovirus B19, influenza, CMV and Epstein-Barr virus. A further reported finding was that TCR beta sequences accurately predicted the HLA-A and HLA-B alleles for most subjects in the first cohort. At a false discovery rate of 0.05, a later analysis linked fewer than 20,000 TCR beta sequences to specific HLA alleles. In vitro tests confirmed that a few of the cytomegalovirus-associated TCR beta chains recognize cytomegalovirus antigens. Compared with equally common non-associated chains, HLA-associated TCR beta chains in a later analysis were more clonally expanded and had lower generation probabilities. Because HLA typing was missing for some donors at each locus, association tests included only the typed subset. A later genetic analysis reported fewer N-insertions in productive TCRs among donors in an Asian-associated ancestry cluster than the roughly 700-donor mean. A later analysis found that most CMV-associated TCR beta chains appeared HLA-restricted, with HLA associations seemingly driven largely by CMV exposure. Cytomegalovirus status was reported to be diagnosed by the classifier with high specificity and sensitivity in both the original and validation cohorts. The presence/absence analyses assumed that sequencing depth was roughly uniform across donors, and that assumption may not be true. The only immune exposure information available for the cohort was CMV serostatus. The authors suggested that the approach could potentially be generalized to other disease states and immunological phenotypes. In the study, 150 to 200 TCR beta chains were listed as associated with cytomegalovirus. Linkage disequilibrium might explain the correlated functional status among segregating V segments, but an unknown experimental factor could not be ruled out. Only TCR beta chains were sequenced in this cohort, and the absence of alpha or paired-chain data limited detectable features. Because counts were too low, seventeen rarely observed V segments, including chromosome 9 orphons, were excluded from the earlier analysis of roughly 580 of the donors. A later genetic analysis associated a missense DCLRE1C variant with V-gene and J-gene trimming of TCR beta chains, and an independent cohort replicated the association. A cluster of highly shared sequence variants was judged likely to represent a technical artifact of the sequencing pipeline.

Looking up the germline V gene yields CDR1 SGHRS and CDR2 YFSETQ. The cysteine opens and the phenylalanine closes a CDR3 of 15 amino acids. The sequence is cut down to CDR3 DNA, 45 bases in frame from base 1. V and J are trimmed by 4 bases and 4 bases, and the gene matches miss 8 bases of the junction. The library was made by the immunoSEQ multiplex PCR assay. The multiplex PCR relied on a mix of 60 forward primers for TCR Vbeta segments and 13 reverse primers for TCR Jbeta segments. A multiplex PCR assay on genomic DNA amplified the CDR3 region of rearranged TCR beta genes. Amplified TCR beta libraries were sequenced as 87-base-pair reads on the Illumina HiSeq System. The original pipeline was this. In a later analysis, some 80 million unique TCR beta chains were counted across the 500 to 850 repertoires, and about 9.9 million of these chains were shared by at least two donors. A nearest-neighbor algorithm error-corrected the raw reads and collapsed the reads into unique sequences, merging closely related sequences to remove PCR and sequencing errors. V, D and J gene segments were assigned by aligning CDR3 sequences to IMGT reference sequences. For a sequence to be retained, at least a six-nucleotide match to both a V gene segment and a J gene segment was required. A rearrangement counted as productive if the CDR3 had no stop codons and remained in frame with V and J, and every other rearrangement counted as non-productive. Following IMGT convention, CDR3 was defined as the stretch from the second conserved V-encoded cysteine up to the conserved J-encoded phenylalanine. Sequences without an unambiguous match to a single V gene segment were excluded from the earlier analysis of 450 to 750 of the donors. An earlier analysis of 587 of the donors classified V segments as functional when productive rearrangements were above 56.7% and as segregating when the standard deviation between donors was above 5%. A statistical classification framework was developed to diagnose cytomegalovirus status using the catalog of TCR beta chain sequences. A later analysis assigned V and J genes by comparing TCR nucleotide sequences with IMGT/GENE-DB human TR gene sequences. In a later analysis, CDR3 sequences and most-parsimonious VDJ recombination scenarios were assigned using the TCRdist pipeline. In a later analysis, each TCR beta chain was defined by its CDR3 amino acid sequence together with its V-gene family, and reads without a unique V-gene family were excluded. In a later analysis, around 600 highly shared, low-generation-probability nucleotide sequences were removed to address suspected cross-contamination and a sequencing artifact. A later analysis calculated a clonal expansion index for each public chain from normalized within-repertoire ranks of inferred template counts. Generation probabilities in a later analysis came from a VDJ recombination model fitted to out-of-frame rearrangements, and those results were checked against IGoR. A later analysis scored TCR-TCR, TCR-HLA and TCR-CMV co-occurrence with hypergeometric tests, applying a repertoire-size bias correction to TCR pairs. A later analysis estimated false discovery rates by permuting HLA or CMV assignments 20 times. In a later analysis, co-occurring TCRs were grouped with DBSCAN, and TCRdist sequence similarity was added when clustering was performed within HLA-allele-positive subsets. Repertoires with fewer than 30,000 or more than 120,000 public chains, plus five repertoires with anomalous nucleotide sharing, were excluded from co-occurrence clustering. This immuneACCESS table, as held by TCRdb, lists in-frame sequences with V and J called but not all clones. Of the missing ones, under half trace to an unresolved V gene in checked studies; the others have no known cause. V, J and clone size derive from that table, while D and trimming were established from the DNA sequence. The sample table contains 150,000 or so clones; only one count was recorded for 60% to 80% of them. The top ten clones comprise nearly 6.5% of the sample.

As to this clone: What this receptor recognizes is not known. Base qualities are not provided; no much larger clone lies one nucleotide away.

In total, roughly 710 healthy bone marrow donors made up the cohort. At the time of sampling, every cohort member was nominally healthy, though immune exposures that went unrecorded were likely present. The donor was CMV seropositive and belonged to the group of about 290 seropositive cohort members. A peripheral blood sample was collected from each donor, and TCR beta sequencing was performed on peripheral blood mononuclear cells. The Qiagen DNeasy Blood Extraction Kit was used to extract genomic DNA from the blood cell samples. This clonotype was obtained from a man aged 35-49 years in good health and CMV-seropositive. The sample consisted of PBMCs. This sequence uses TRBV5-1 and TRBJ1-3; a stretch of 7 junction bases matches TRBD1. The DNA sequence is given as TGCGCCAGCAGCCCCGGGACAGTCGGCGGAAACACCATATATTTT. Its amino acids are CASSPGTVGGNTIYF.